This T cell receptor (beta chain) came from a study of T cell clones after liver transplantation (dated by TCRdb to the late 2010s). Regarding the complete study: ITN030ST, the source of the samples, was a randomized trial that attempted immunosuppression withdrawal within 2 years of liver transplantation. Donor-reactive T cell clones were identified using TCRbeta sequencing after a pre-transplant mixed lymphocyte reaction and were then followed in post-transplant blood. Third party-reactive TCRbeta sequences were also identified from pre-transplant MLRs to serve as an antigen-independent comparator for donor-reactive sequences. Of the eight recipients, a few were HCV-positive, while the remaining recipients had been transplanted for non-autoimmune, non-viral indications. Subjects received no induction therapy and standard immunosuppression until randomization at 12-24 months post-transplant. To count as tolerant, a recipient had to stay completely off immunosuppression for at least one year without liver enzymes climbing beyond twice the upper limit of normal. Blood samples were taken pre-transplant, pre-randomization before withdrawal, and post-randomization after full withdrawal or failed withdrawal. The studied cohort comprised 8 liver transplant recipients, 3 classified as tolerant and 5 as non-tolerant. Summary of the overall study and its limitations: The conclusions were preliminary, being limited by small, heterogeneous patient numbers and by non-standardized post-transplant time points. Low numbers of available donor cells limited the measurable donor-reactive repertoire in a couple of subjects. In 5 of 8 subjects, regardless of tolerance or HCV status, circulating donor-reactive CD4 TCRbeta sequences dropped significantly post-transplant. Since no allograft tissue specimens were available, donor-reactive T cells may have migrated into the graft instead of being deleted. The decline in donor-reactive sequences exceeded the decline in third party-reactive sequences, suggesting partial antigen-specific deletion that was unrelated to withdrawal success. After accounting for repertoire turnover, donor-reactive detection was significantly reduced in 7 of 8 subjects for CD4 and 8 of 8 for CD8.

CDR1 MNHEY and CDR2 SVGAGI are derived from the germline V gene. Here V drops 0 bases and J drops 6 bases, and the junction holds 7 bases not matched to any gene. The CDR3 goes from the cysteine to the phenylalanine over 15 residues. Just CDR3 DNA is preserved here, 45 bases in frame from base 1. This clone was seen only once. This receptor's antigen is unknown. Per-base qualities were not stored, and no clone one base away is much larger. The time point label, read with the paper, signifies: pre-transplant. Unstimulated PBMCs, after thawing, were stained for CD3, CD4 and CD8 and then FACS-sorted into CD3+CD4+ and CD3+CD8+ populations. Each of the 8 studied subjects was randomized to immunosuppression withdrawal. The Qiagen DNeasy Blood and Tissue Kit was used for isolation of genomic DNA. High-throughput TCRbeta CDR3 sequencing of frozen genomic DNA was performed by immunoSEQ, including PCR amplification, mapping, bias correction and internal controls. On the study's bioinformatics: Productive rearrangements were kept, and unique TCRbeta sequences were defined by CDR3 nucleotide sequence plus V and J gene. Donor-reactive sequences required at least 5-fold expansion in CFSE-low cells versus unstimulated pre-transplant cells and at least 0.01% frequency. Per-subject minimum frequency thresholds, based on the lowest-template unstimulated sample, ensured at least 90% detection power. Jensen-Shannon divergence between the top 1000 TCRbeta sequences post-transplant and pre-transplant was used to measure repertoire turnover. Two-sided Fisher's exact tests were used to test for changes in the detection of donor-reactive sequences. TCRdb retrieved this table from immuneACCESS and kept in-frame rearrangements only. Not all clones are present; in checked studies, unresolved V genes account for under half, and no reason is known for the remainder. V and J calls and clone size come straight from that table; D and trimming were deduced from the DNA. Across this sample there are some 15,000 clones, with about 93% seen only once. Jointly, the top ten make up around 47% of the sample.

The clonotype originates from a human donor who received a liver transplant. The sequences come from CD8+ T cells from blood, collected before liver transplant. Recombination linked TRBV6-5 to TRBJ2-7; TRBD2 lines up with 8 middle nucleotides. DNA sequence: TGTGCCAGCAGTTACTCGGGCGCGGGAGGCCTCGAGCAGTACTTC. Its product reads: CASSYSGAGGLEQYF.